A selection of T cell receptor beta chains follows, all from one sample in a study of memory CD4+ T cells and cytomegalovirus serostatus. The table came from immunoSEQ multiplex PCR; TCRdb's copy has only in-frame clones and leaves some out. The sample has 50,000 to 75,000 clones, more than 75% seen once. The sample comprised memory CD4+ T cells from blood. The source is an adult in good health and CMV-seronegative. Each CDR3 is given with its conserved first and last residue. D genes are given only for firm matches.

cdr3_aa,d_call,v_call
CASSDSGIEILYGYTF,NA,TRBV6-1
CASTGQLTDTQYF,NA,TRBV10-2
CASSIRSGANVLTF,NA,TRBV5-4
CASSTQPAGRVYKKQDYGYTF,NA,TRBV28
CASSQSPGAGNQPQHF,NA,TRBV16
CASSSDTLDLHF,NA,TRBV4-1
CATEDATNEKLFF,NA,TRBV28
CASSVPTVNTEAFF,NA,TRBV13
CASSLGTGNYGYTF,NA,TRBV5-1
CATKTSGQETQYF,TRBD2,TRBV19
CASSGGDDTGELFF,NA,TRBV6-4
CASSLWTGGSEKLFF,TRBD1,TRBV7-9
CASTRQGADYGYTF,TRBD1,TRBV6-1
CASNPPGGLNTGELFF,TRBD2,TRBV7-9
CASSSDRGGGYTF,TRBD1,TRBV5-1
CASSFRGATEAFF,TRBD1,TRBV5-1
CASSLDGQGGGEQFF,TRBD1,TRBV11-3
CAIGDGGTIQPQHF,NA,TRBV10-3
CASSLVGGGIEAFF,NA,TRBV5-1
CSVEWGQGIVF,NA,TRBV29-1
CASSQDAGVRTDTQYF,TRBD2,TRBV14
CSVEDPGQGVSTEAFF,TRBD1,TRBV29-1
CAWSEENRATEAFF,NA,TRBV30
CAWIVRGGETQYF,NA,TRBV30
CASRGTSGNEQFF,TRBD2,TRBV6-5
CASSFGALGYYNEQFF,NA,TRBV5-1
CASSRLAGGLAGGETQYF,TRBD2,TRBV4-2
CASSLAGQGRNTIYF,TRBD1,TRBV7-6
CASSPAVAGGTEQFF,TRBD2,TRBV5-4
CATYEVHPGNTIYF,NA,TRBV6-4
CASSVSHGISSSGNTIYF,NA,TRBV9
CASSSYPSGGEQGQFF,TRBD2,TRBV5-8
CASSRGHTTNEKLFF,NA,TRBV7-9
CASSPRQGGYSSGANVLTF,TRBD1,TRBV18
CASRSLRVLNYGYTF,NA,TRBV6-5
CASSYSLNRGEQFF,NA,TRBV6-5
CASSLSQLKTQYF,NA,TRBV28
CAWSGGLGAGEKLFF,NA,TRBV30
CASTSGLARDEQFF,TRBD2,TRBV6-1
CASSEEGQVNIQYF,NA,TRBV2
CASSLIGAKASRYNEQFF,NA,TRBV7-9
CASSLEAQGDEQFF,NA,TRBV5-1
CASSLRTSSLGSYNEQFF,TRBD2,TRBV7-3
CAFGTGPPYEQYF,NA,TRBV30
CASSLGQGETQYF,TRBD1,TRBV11-2
CASRDSSYEQYF,NA,TRBV25-1
CASSPKRGTDTQYF,NA,TRBV2
CASSERRQQGSFQPQHF,NA,TRBV7-8
CASSLGMGTEDEQFF,NA,TRBV11-2
CASSTGQGGYNEQFF,TRBD1,TRBV27
CASSQAYSGRAVPSETQYF,TRBD2,TRBV4-2
CASSVTRSLDTQYF,NA,TRBV27
CASSLTGTGSGANVLTF,NA,TRBV7-3
CASSLTRGFTEAFF,NA,TRBV7-6
CASRTDRGLSYEQYF,TRBD1,TRBV6-5
CASRTGDSPLHF,TRBD1,TRBV7-9